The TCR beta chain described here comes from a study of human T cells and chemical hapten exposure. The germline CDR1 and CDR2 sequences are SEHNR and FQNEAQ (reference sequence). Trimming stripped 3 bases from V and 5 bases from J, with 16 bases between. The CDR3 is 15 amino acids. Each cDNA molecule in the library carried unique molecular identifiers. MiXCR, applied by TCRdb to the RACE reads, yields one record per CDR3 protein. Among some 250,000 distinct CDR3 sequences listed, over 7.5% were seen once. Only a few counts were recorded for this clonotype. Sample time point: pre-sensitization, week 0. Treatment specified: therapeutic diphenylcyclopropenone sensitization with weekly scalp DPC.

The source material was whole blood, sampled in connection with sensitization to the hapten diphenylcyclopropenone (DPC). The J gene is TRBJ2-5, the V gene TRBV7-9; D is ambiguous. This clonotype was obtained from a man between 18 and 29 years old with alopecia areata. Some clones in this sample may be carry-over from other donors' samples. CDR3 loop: CASSFSRVDEETQYF. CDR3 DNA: TGTGCCAGCAGCTTTAGTCGTGTCGACGAGGAGACCCAGTACTTC.